These 23 T cell receptor beta chains came from one sample sequenced in a study of blood T cell repertoires in COVID-19. Sequenced by immunoSEQ multiplex PCR; TCRdb stores in-frame clones only, minus some. Of about 90,000 clones in the sample, around 92% were seen once. Sequencing was performed on peripheral blood. Receptors were obtained from a woman aged 55-70 years with active COVID-19.

The V and J genes are TRBV4-3 and TRBJ1-4, with 7 bases identical to TRBD1. This CDR3 contains 16 residues. V dropped 5 bases and J dropped 4; count of bases not matched to a gene: 10. Per germline, CDR1 LGHNA and CDR2 YSLEER. The CDR3 protein is CASSGGRDRFNEKLFF. The CDR3 DNA reads TGCGCCAGCAGCGGGGGCCGGGACAGATTTAATGAAAAACTGTTTTTT.

The chain couples TRBV5-1 to TRBJ2-7, with 9 positions matching TRBD2. The CDR3 consists of 14 residues. The V segment lost 4 bases and the J segment 2 bases; nucleotides outside the gene matches: 4. Per germline, CDR1 SGHRS and CDR2 YFSETQ. CDR3 protein: CASSRGGGAYEQYF. CDR3 DNA: TGCGCCAGCAGCCGCGGGGGGGGAGCCTACGAGCAGTACTTC.

In the case of this clone: Other nucleotide sequences in the sample specify the same CDR3. CDR3 bases: TGTGCCAGCAGCTTAACAGGGGACACTGAAGCTTTCTTT. It codes for CASSLTGDTEAFF. V usage is TRBV7-9 and J usage is TRBJ1-1, with 7 bases matching TRBD1. CDR1 is SEHNR, CDR2 FQNEAQ, per germline (reference sequence). The CDR3 contains 13 residues. V was clipped by 2 bases and J by 3 bases; unmatched bases: 0.

J is TRBJ2-1 and V is TRBV7-6; 8 bases agree with TRBD1. Looked up from germline, CDR1 is SGHVS and CDR2 is FNYEAQ. V was clipped by 5 bases and J by 4 bases; unmatched bases: 7. CDR3 length: 15 residues. CDR3 coding DNA: TGTGCCAGCAGCCTTGGGACAGGCCTATACAATGAGCAGTTCTTC. Protein product: CASSLGTGLYNEQFF.

CDR3 bases: TGCGCCAGCAGCTTCTTAGCGGGAGGAGCCGGGGAGCTGTTTTTT. Protein product: CASSFLAGGAGELFF. The chain recombines TRBV5-1 with TRBJ2-2, with 10 nucleotides matching TRBD2. CDR1 is SGHRS, CDR2 YFSETQ, per germline. V shed 2 bases, J shed 6 bases, and the junction held 4 bases outside the gene matches. CDR3 length: 15 amino acids.

This chain links TRBV7-8 with TRBJ2-3; 9 bases fit TRBD2. There are 16 residues in the CDR3. The J segment lost 5 bases and the V segment lost 5 bases, leaving 11 bases of the junction unmatched. Germline V CDR1 and CDR2: SGHVS, FQNEAQ. This chain's CDR3 is CASSPPLREGIDTQYF. The CDR3 DNA sequence: TGTGCCAGCAGCCCCCCCTTGCGGGAGGGTATAGATACGCAGTATTTT.

The chain employs TRBV5-8 and TRBJ2-4; TRBD1 matches at 7 bases. CDR1 is SGHTS, CDR2 YDEGEE, per germline. This CDR3 is built from 16 residues. V was pared by 1 base and J by 0 bases, with 4 bases of the junction left unmatched. The chain's CDR3 is CASSLKGGLAKNIQYF. The CDR3 DNA is TGTGCCAGCAGCTTGAAAGGGGGCCTAGCCAAAAACATTCAGTACTTC.

The chain combines TRBV5-6 with TRBJ1-5, with 9 bases lining up with TRBD1. Germline CDR1 and CDR2: SGHDT and YYEEEE. With V trimmed by 3 bases and J by 1 base, 5 bases remained unmatched. CDR3 length equals 16 residues. CDR3: CASSSTGGRSNQPQHF. CDR3 coding DNA: TGTGCCAGCAGCTCGACAGGGGGTCGAAGCAATCAGCCCCAGCATTTT.

The chain is built from TRBV12-5 and TRBJ1-6; D is possibly TRBD1 (5 bases). CDR3 length equals 14 residues. V was clipped by 1 base and J by 10 bases, with 11 bases between them. Per germline, CDR1 LGHNT and CDR2 FRNRAP. The CDR3, as DNA: TGTGCTAGTGGTTTGGGGCAGGGAGGATCACCCCTCCACTTT. It yields the protein CASGLGQGGSPLHF.

The rearrangement links TRBV29-1 to TRBJ2-1, with 7 bases identical to TRBD2. Germline V gene lookup returns CDR1 SQVTM and CDR2 ANQGSEA. This CDR3 spans 10 amino acids. The V gene end was trimmed by 5 bases and the J gene end by 11 bases; junction bases not matched to a gene: 3. CDR3 sequence: CSVWTSKQFF. Written as DNA, the CDR3 is TGCAGCGTTTGGACTAGTAAGCAGTTCTTC.

The chain employs TRBV5-6 and TRBJ1-6; 12 nucleotides agree with TRBD1. This CDR3 has 15 amino acids. Germline loops: CDR1 SGHDT, CDR2 YYEEEE. The J segment lost 10 bases and the V segment lost 4 bases, leaving 6 bases of the junction unmatched. This chain's CDR3 is CASSRRDRGQSPLHF. The CDR3 nucleotides are TGTGCCAGCAGCCGGCGGGACAGGGGGCAATCACCCCTCCACTTT.

The chain is built from TRBV6-6 and TRBJ1-2; D call uncertain. Germline lookup yields CDR1 MNHNY and CDR2 SVGAGI (reference sequence). This CDR3 spans 14 amino acids. V was cut by 2 bases and J by 1 base, with 8 bases left in between. CDR3 residues: CASSYKLDNYGYTF. The CDR3 DNA is TGTGCCAGCAGTTACAAACTTGATAACTATGGCTACACCTTC.

This chain joins TRBV10-3 and TRBJ2-7, with D perhaps matching TRBD1 (5 bases). The V gene lost 0 bases and the J gene lost 5 bases, with 17 bases spanning the gap. The CDR3 runs to 16 residues. Germline V gives CDR1 ENHRY, CDR2 SYGVKD. The CDR3 protein is CAISESAIGLRDEQYF. As DNA, the CDR3 is TGTGCCATCAGTGAGTCTGCAATCGGTCTCAGGGACGAGCAGTACTTC.

The genes are TRBV29-1 and TRBJ2-7; no definite D call. Trimming shortened V by 7 bases and J by 6 bases, and 13 bases separated the two germline ends. In germline, CDR1 is SQVTM, CDR2 ANQGSEA. The CDR3 covers 11 residues. The CDR3 nucleotides read TGCAGCGCAACAGTTCTCCTCGAGCAGTACTTC. Encoded protein: CSATVLLEQYF.

This chain joins TRBV4-1 and TRBJ1-1; D gene unclear. This CDR3 has 16 residues. The germline V gene encodes CDR1 MGHRA and CDR2 YSYEKL. V shed 0 bases and J shed 0 bases, with 11 bases lying between them. CDR3 amino acids: CASSQESRLMNTEAFF. The CDR3 nucleotides are TGCGCCAGCAGCCAAGAGTCCCGACTCATGAACACTGAAGCTTTCTTT.

This clone was seen once. The chain uses TRBV10-2 and TRBJ2-1; D perhaps matches TRBD2 (7 bases). Germline V gene sequence: CDR1 WSHSY, CDR2 SAAADI. The length of the CDR3 is 14 residues. Trimming stripped 4 bases from V and 2 bases from J, with 9 bases between. The CDR3 here is CASSGEGAYNEQFF. For the CDR3, the DNA is TGCGCCAGCAGTGGGGAGGGGGCCTACAATGAGCAGTTCTTC.

This clone has just one count. The chain is built from TRBV5-1 and TRBJ2-1; 10 bases are shared with TRBD1. Germline V lookup: CDR1 SGHRS, CDR2 YFSETQ. The CDR3 consists of 17 residues. V lost 6 bases to trimming and J lost 5 bases; unmatched junction nucleotides: 14. The CDR3 reads CASKVNSRTGGDNEQFF. CDR3 nucleotides: TGCGCCAGCAAAGTGAATAGTAGGACAGGGGGGGACAATGAGCAGTTCTTC. Drawing the rest from reference TRBV5-1 and TRBJ2-1, the complete variable domain is KAGVTQTPRYLIKTRGQQVTLSCSPISGHRSVSWYQQTPGQGLQFLFEYFSETQRNKGNFPGRFSGRQFSNSRSEMNVSTLELGDSALYLCASKVNSRTGGDNEQFFGPGTRLTVL.

This clone was seen once. This chain joins TRBV2 and TRBJ2-7, with 11 bases aligning to TRBD2. V lost 6 bases and J lost 4; bases outside the gene matches: 5. The CDR3 totals 14 residues. Germline V gene sequence: CDR1 SNHLY, CDR2 FYNNEI. CDR3 in DNA: TGTGCCAGCAGCGTTTCTAGCGGGAGGTACGAGCAGTACTTC. As protein: CASSVSSGRYEQYF. Drawing the rest from reference TRBV2 and TRBJ2-7, the complete variable domain is EPEVTQTPSHQVTQMGQEVILRCVPISNHLYFYWYRQILGQKVEFLVSFYNNEISEKSEIFDDQFSVERPDGSNFTLKIRSTKLEDSAMYFCASSVSSGRYEQYFGPGTRLTVT.

This rearrangement joins TRBV19 to TRBJ2-1, with 9 positions matching TRBD1. Germline-derived CDR1 and CDR2 are LNHDA and SQIVND (reference sequence). The CDR3 has 16 residues. Germline trimming cut 2 bases from V and 1 base from J; bases unmatched to any gene: 3. The CDR3 spells CASSITGGASYNEQFF. The CDR3, as DNA: TGTGCCAGTAGTATAACAGGGGGCGCATCCTACAATGAGCAGTTCTTC. The complete variable domain, with remaining parts taken from reference TRBV19 and TRBJ2-1, reads DGGITQSPKYLFRKEGQNVTLSCEQNLNHDAMYWYRQDPGQGLRLIYYSQIVNDFQKGDIAEGYSVSREKKESFPLTVTSAQKNPTAFYLCASSITGGASYNEQFFGPGTRLTVL.

The genes are TRBV25-1 and TRBJ2-4; 7 nucleotides line up with TRBD1. The CDR3 is 15 amino acids. V trimming: 6 bases; J trimming: 0 bases; junction bases outside the gene matches: 5. Germline values: CDR1 MGHDK, CDR2 SYGVNS. The CDR3 protein is CASSAQGTAKNIQYF. CDR3 DNA sequence: TGTGCCAGCAGCGCACAGGGGACAGCCAAAAACATTCAGTACTTC.

The chain has TRBV11-3 and TRBJ2-5; 11 bases match TRBD1. Per germline, CDR1 SGHNT and CDR2 YENEEA. The junction had 6 bases not matched to a gene; V was cut back by 0 bases and J by 3 bases. This CDR3 is 17 amino acids long. The DNA of the CDR3 is TGTGCCAGCAGCTTAGAGTTACCGGGACAGGGGGAAGAGACCCAGTACTTC. It specifies CASSLELPGQGEETQYF.

This chain connects TRBV5-6 to TRBJ1-6; 7 bases align to TRBD1. Germline V gene lookup returns CDR1 SGHDT and CDR2 YYEEEE. The trim removed 4 bases at V and 8 bases at J, leaving 6 bases unmatched. This CDR3 comprises 14 residues. CDR3 coding DNA: TGTGCCAGCAGCCGACAGGGCCCTGATTCACCCCTCCACTTT. The encoded protein is CASSRQGPDSPLHF.

The V and J genes are TRBV5-1 and TRBJ2-5; TRBD1 matches 9 bases. Germline V lookup: CDR1 SGHRS, CDR2 YFSETQ. V trimming: 3 bases; J trimming: 4 bases; junction bases outside the gene matches: 7. The CDR3 consists of 15 residues. CDR3: CASSSSGQGLETQYF. CDR3 DNA sequence: TGCGCCAGCAGCTCCTCGGGACAGGGTTTAGAGACCCAGTACTTC.